A single sample is the source of the 30 T cell receptor beta chains below, sequenced in a study of T cell changes during pregnancy in multiple sclerosis. Profiling relied on immunoSEQ multiplex PCR, and the TCRdb table lists in-frame clones only, not all of them. The sample lists 90,000 to 100,000 clones, 85% to 95% occurring once. The sequences come from peripheral blood, collected in the first trimester of pregnancy. The receptors were sampled from a female donor with multiple sclerosis, enrolled in a pregnancy study.

The chain has TRBV9 and TRBJ1-5; no clear D gene. Germline V gives CDR1 SGDLS, CDR2 YYNGEE. V lost 4 bases and J 1 base, leaving 12 bases between the germline ends. The CDR3 extends over 15 amino acids. CDR3 loop: CASSPAPQSNQPQHF. In DNA, the CDR3 is TGTGCCAGCAGCCCCGCCCCACAGAGCAATCAGCCCCAGCATTTT.

V usage is TRBV27 and J usage is TRBJ1-2; 9 bases line up with TRBD1. V shed 10 bases and J 6 bases; nucleotides not matched to a gene: 9. The CDR3 covers 13 residues. Per germline, CDR1 MNHEY and CDR2 SMNVEV (reference sequence). Here the CDR3 DNA reads TGTGCCAACACAGGGGGCAGACTCGATGGCTACACCTTC. Residues: CANTGGRLDGYTF.

The chain links TRBV6-1 to TRBJ2-1; D is unresolved. V lost 8 bases, J lost 10 bases, and 12 bases lay in between. The CDR3 spans 11 residues. Looked up from germline, CDR1 is MNHNS and CDR2 is SASEGT. For the CDR3, the DNA is TGTGCCAGCTCCCCTCAGGCGGAGCAGTTCTTC. Translating gives CASSPQAEQFF.

As DNA, the CDR3 is TGTGCCAGCAGTTTAGGGGGGGCAACTAATGAAAAACTGTTTTTT. This translates into CASSLGGATNEKLFF. The chain recombines TRBV27 with TRBJ1-4, with D tentatively TRBD1 (5 bases). The V end lost 2 bases, the J end lost 0 bases, and 7 bases lay between the germline ends. This CDR3 comprises 15 residues. Looked up from germline, CDR1 is MNHEY and CDR2 is SMNVEV (reference sequence).

The CDR3 DNA reads TGCGCCAGCAGCTTGGTCACAGGGGGGAACACTGAAGCTTTCTTT. Protein sequence: CASSLVTGGNTEAFF. J is TRBJ1-1 and V is TRBV5-1, with 8 bases lining up with TRBD1. In germline, CDR1 is SGHRS, CDR2 YFSETQ. The CDR3 sequence is 15 residues long. V shed 0 bases and J 1 base; nucleotides not matched to a gene: 2.

CDR3 amino acids: CASSVGTGNYGYTF. In nucleotides, the CDR3 is TGTGCCAGCAGCGTCGGGACAGGAAACTATGGCTACACCTTC. The chain employs TRBV9 and TRBJ1-2, with 8 positions matching TRBD1. The V and J ends lost 2 bases and 2 bases, in that order; junction bases with no gene match: 2. Germline V gene data show CDR1 as SGDLS and CDR2 as YYNGEE. The CDR3 spans 14 residues.

The chain links TRBV27 to TRBJ1-2; 9 nucleotides align to TRBD1. CDR1 and CDR2 (germline): MNHEY, SMNVEV (reference sequence). There are 17 residues in the CDR3. The trim removed 0 bases at V and 3 bases at J, leaving 8 bases unmatched. Here the CDR3 reads CASSLSAGTGLHYGYTF. The CDR3 region has the DNA TGTGCCAGCAGTTTATCAGCCGGGACAGGGTTGCACTATGGCTACACCTTC.

The chain combines TRBV5-1 with TRBJ2-5; tentatively, D is TRBD2 (6 bases). CDR1 and CDR2 from the germline V gene are SGHRS and YFSETQ. V lost 2 bases and J 5 bases, leaving 25 bases between the germline ends. This CDR3 region has 18 residues. The CDR3 is CASSFLASRLGSKETQYF. The CDR3 region has the DNA TGCGCCAGCAGCTTCCTCGCCTCCCGACTAGGGTCCAAGGAGACCCAGTACTTC.

This sequence joins TRBV19 and TRBJ2-1; possible D gene TRBD1, 6 bases. Germline lookup yields CDR1 LNHDA and CDR2 SQIVND (reference sequence). The CDR3 loop spans 13 amino acids. The V and J ends lost 4 bases and 9 bases respectively, with 13 bases between them. The CDR3 DNA reads as TGTGCCAGTAGTACGAGGGGGAGTACTGAGCAGTTCTTC. This sequence encodes CASSTRGSTEQFF.

This chain uses TRBV5-1 with TRBJ2-5; D not resolved. V dropped 0 bases and J dropped 1 base, with 13 bases sitting between them. The CDR3 has 16 residues. CDR1 is SGHRS and CDR2 is YFSETQ in the germline V gene. Here the CDR3 reads CASSLGASRFQETQYF. The CDR3 nucleotides are TGCGCCAGCAGCTTGGGGGCCTCCCGCTTCCAAGAGACCCAGTACTTC.

The V call is TRBV18, the J call TRBJ2-7; a weak D match, TRBD1 (6 bases). The germline gives CDR1 KGHSH, CDR2 LQKENI. The CDR3 totals 18 residues. V lost 6 bases to trimming and J lost 0 bases, with 24 bases between them. The CDR3 DNA reads TGTGCCAGCTCCCCGCCCGGGACAATCCCCCGCAGCTCCTACGAGCAGTACTTC. Residues: CASSPPGTIPRSSYEQYF.

The gene calls are TRBV10-3 and TRBJ1-2; the match to TRBD1 covers 9 bases. The CDR3 contains 13 residues. The V segment lost 9 bases and the J segment 3 bases; nucleotides outside the gene matches: 5. Germline lookup yields CDR1 ENHRY and CDR2 SYGVKD. CDR3 in amino acids: CAIPGQGYYGYTF. The CDR3 region has the DNA TGTGCCATTCCGGGACAGGGATACTATGGCTACACCTTC.

The DNA of the CDR3 is TGTGCCAGCAGTCCCCGGGGGGGCCCGGAGGACGAGCAGTTCTTC. Residues: CASSPRGGPEDEQFF. The chain couples TRBV28 to TRBJ2-1; 8 bases align to TRBD2. The CDR3 contains 15 residues. CDR1 MDHEN and CDR2 SYDVKM come from the germline V gene. V gave up 5 bases and J gave up 10 bases; unmatched junction bases: 13. Combining the CDR3 with reference TRBV28 and TRBJ2-1 gives the whole variable domain DVKVTQSSRYLVKRTGEKVFLECVQDMDHENMFWYRQDPGLGLRLIYFSYDVKMKEKGDIPEGYSVSREKKERFSLILESASTNQTSMYLCASSPRGGPEDEQFFGPGTRLTVL.

The CDR3 loop is CASSQSISGGGISYNEQFF. The CDR3 DNA is TGTGCCAGCAGCCAATCCATTTCCGGCGGGGGGATTTCCTACAATGAGCAGTTCTTC. The rearrangement links TRBV7-8 to TRBJ2-1; 8 bases map to TRBD2. Germline loops: CDR1 SGHVS, CDR2 FQNEAQ. The CDR3 spans 19 residues. Losses at the gene ends were 5 bases for V and 1 base for J; bases not matched to a gene: 16.

The CDR3 nucleotides are TGTGCCACCAGCAGAGATGTAGGGGCTGACACCGGGGAGCTGTTTTTT. Protein: CATSRDVGADTGELFF. V and J are TRBV15 and TRBJ2-2, with D tentatively TRBD1 (5 bases). Germline assignment: CDR1 LNHNV and CDR2 YYDKDF (reference sequence). V lost 0 bases, J lost 3 bases, and 11 bases lay in between. The CDR3 is 16 residues long.

This clone was seen more than once but under ten times. V is TRBV6-1 and J is TRBJ1-5, with D perhaps TRBD1 (6 bases). The CDR3 is 13 amino acids. V was pared by 11 bases and J by 0 bases, with 11 bases between. CDR1 is MNHNS and CDR2 is SASEGT in the germline V gene. Here the CDR3 reads CAANRDSNQPQHF. CDR3 DNA: TGTGCCGCTAACAGGGATAGCAATCAGCCCCAGCATTTT.

This chain joins TRBV29-1 and TRBJ1-5; TRBD1 is a possible D gene (5 bases). The germline V gene encodes CDR1 SQVTM and CDR2 ANQGSEA. The V gene lost 6 bases and the J gene lost 5 bases, with 11 bases spanning the gap. The CDR3 consists of 12 residues. CDR3 DNA: TGCAGCGTGGGAGGAGGGGATCAGCCCCAGCATTTT. Translated: CSVGGGDQPQHF.

The chain combines TRBV19 with TRBJ2-7, with D possibly matching TRBD2 (6 bases). The CDR3 contains 13 residues. Germline V gene data show CDR1 as LNHDA and CDR2 as SQIVND (reference sequence). V was clipped by 4 bases and J by 0 bases, with 7 bases between them. The CDR3 DNA reads TGTGCCAGTAGTAGGGGACTCTCCTACGAGCAGTACTTC. As protein: CASSRGLSYEQYF.

The CDR3 here is CATEVGGVGEQYF. Written as DNA, the CDR3 is TGTGCCACCGAGGTGGGGGGGGTTGGGGAGCAGTACTTC. The chain combines TRBV6-1 with TRBJ2-7, with 7 bases identical to TRBD2. The CDR3 runs 13 residues. V lost 10 bases and J lost 7; bases outside the gene matches: 13. From germline, CDR1 is MNHNS and CDR2 SASEGT.

The chain combines TRBV19 with TRBJ1-1; a possible D gene is TRBD1 (6 bases). Looked up from germline, CDR1 is LNHDA and CDR2 is SQIVND (reference sequence). Trimming removed 4 bases from V and 11 bases from J, with 14 bases in between. This CDR3 region has 12 residues. The CDR3 is CASSTLQGRAFF. CDR3 nucleotide sequence: TGTGCCAGTAGTACCCTACAGGGACGGGCTTTCTTT.

This rearrangement joins TRBV15 to TRBJ1-5; 8 bases fit TRBD1. V was pared by 0 bases and J by 2 bases, with 6 bases of the junction left unmatched. Germline V gene lookup returns CDR1 LNHNV and CDR2 YYDKDF (reference sequence). CDR3 length: 17 residues. The CDR3 nucleotides read TGTGCCACCAGCAGAGATCCGCTGGGACAGGGCAATCAGCCCCAGCATTTT. Translated, it gives CATSRDPLGQGNQPQHF.

The chain has TRBV6-5 and TRBJ2-7; D might be TRBD1 (7 bases). V was cut by 4 bases and J by 6 bases, with 16 bases left in between. CDR3 size: 14 residues. Germline lookup yields CDR1 MNHEY and CDR2 SVGAGI. The CDR3: CASSSQGLGGEQYF. CDR3 in DNA: TGTGCCAGCAGTTCACAGGGGTTGGGGGGCGAGCAGTACTTC.

This chain connects TRBV7-9 to TRBJ2-1; D may be TRBD2 (7 bases). Trimming shortened V by 9 bases and J by 1 base, and 16 bases separated the two germline ends. This CDR3 is built from 15 residues. Germline values: CDR1 SEHNR, CDR2 FQNEAQ (reference sequence). Written as DNA, the CDR3 is TGTGCCAGTCAGAGGAGGGGGGGTTCCTACAATGAGCAGTTCTTC. This codes for CASQRRGGSYNEQFF.

The genes are TRBV6-5 and TRBJ1-5, with 7 bases that match TRBD1. The V gene end was trimmed by 5 bases and the J gene end by 4 bases; junction bases not matched to a gene: 8. The CDR3 runs 15 residues. The germline V gene has CDR1 MNHEY and CDR2 SVGAGI. The CDR3 here is CASSKTGVGNQPQHF. For the CDR3, the DNA is TGTGCCAGCAGTAAAACAGGGGTGGGGAATCAGCCCCAGCATTTT.

The V call is TRBV5-5, the J call TRBJ2-7; D unclear. Trimming took 3 bases from V and 2 from J, leaving 12 bases between them. The CDR3 extends over 14 amino acids. Germline V gene sequence: CDR1 SGHKS, CDR2 YYEKEE (reference sequence). This chain's CDR3 is CASSSAESPYEQYF. For the CDR3, the DNA is TGTGCCAGCAGCTCCGCTGAGTCCCCCTACGAGCAGTACTTC.

This clone was detected only once. V and J are TRBV5-1 and TRBJ2-6, with a weak D call TRBD2 (5 bases). This CDR3 is built from 18 residues. Per germline, CDR1 SGHRS and CDR2 YFSETQ. Trimming shortened V by 0 bases and J by 0 bases, and 13 bases separated the two germline ends. The chain's CDR3 is CASSLGGPQSSGANVLTF. The DNA of the CDR3 is TGCGCCAGCAGCTTGGGAGGGCCCCAAAGCTCTGGGGCCAACGTCCTGACTTTC.

The chain carries TRBV15 and TRBJ1-2, with D possibly matching TRBD1 (5 bases). V lost 5 bases to trimming and J lost 3 bases, with 7 bases between them. Germline V gives CDR1 LNHNV, CDR2 YYDKDF (reference sequence). The CDR3 has 12 residues. The CDR3 loop reads CATSGRDYGYTF. The CDR3 DNA reads TGTGCCACCAGCGGCAGGGACTATGGCTACACCTTC.

The chain joins TRBV18 to TRBJ1-2; TRBD1 aligns across 7 bases. This CDR3 contains 15 residues. Per the germline V gene, CDR1 is KGHSH and CDR2 is LQKENI. Trimming cost V 2 bases and J 4 bases; bases outside gene matches: 7. The CDR3 nucleotides are TGTGCCAGCTCACCATCCAGACAGGGTAGCTATGGCTACACCTTC. This encodes CASSPSRQGSYGYTF.

The chain links TRBV19 to TRBJ2-6; 9 positions match TRBD1. The germline CDR1 and CDR2 sequences are LNHDA and SQIVND (reference sequence). The length of the CDR3 is 18 residues. Losses at the gene ends were 0 bases for V and 0 bases for J; bases not matched to a gene: 3. The CDR3: CASSIDRDRASGANVLTF. The CDR3 nucleotides are TGTGCCAGTAGTATAGACCGGGACAGGGCCTCTGGGGCCAACGTCCTGACTTTC.

The chain combines TRBV2 with TRBJ1-4, with D unresolved. The CDR3 contains 15 residues. Deletions cut 6 bases from V and 2 bases from J, with 13 bases between. Germline CDR1 and CDR2: SNHLY and FYNNEI. CDR3 residues: CASRADFLTNEKLFF. The CDR3 DNA reads as TGTGCCAGCAGGGCGGACTTTCTCACTAATGAAAAACTGTTTTTT.